This T cell receptor beta chain comes out of a study of T cells in Graves' hyperthyroidism and ophthalmopathy. To note about this clonotype: Its antigen is as yet unknown.

Patients having uncontrolled infection, another autoimmune disease, pregnancy or lactation were not included. Study-level results: For ophthalmopathy, model prediction preceded onset by a median about 6.2 months.

There were TCR beta CDR3 regions amplified from RNA transcripts. TCR CDR3 underwent first-round RT-PCR with the HTBI primer set. TCRdb re-derived calls from the multiplex PCR reads in MiXCR, one entry per CDR3 protein. This table holds around 760,000 distinct CDR3 sequences, roughly a third found once. Input material: blood. This receptor was obtained from a middle-aged woman with Graves' hyperthyroidism.

The CDR3 nucleotides read TGTGCCAGCAGGAAACAGGGGTACTCTGGAAACACCTTC. It translates to CASRKQGYSGNTF. The V gene is TRBV2, the J gene TRBJ1-2, with 7 bases aligning to TRBD1. Trimming cost V 6 bases and J 12 bases; bases outside gene matches: 13. This CDR3 region has 13 residues. Looked up from germline, CDR1 is SNHLY and CDR2 is FYNNEI. Looking up the rest from reference TRBV2 and TRBJ1-2 gives the full variable domain: EPEVTQTPSHQVTQMGQEVILRCVPISNHLYFYWYRQILGQKVEFLVSFYNNEISEKSEIFDDQFSVERPDGSNFTLKIRSTKLEDSAMYFCASRKQGYSGNTFGSGTRLTVV.